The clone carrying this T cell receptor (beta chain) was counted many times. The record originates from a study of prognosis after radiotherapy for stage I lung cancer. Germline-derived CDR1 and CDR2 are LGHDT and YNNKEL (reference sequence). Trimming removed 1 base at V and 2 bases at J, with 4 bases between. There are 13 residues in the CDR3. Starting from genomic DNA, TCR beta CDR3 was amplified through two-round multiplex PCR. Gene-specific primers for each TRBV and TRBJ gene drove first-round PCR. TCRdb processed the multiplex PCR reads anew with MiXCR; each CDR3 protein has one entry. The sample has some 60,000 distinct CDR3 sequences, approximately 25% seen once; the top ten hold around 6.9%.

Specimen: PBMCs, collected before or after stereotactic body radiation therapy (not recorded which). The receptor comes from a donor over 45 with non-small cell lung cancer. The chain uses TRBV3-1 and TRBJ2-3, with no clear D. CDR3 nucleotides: TGTGCCAGCAGCCAAGCCTACACAGATACGCAGTATTTT. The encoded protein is CASSQAYTDTQYF.